This T cell receptor beta chain was identified during a study of tumor-infiltrating lymphocytes in oesophageal squamous cell carcinoma. Trimming pared 0 bases from V and 7 bases from J, leaving 10 bases between. CDR1 is SGHTA and CDR2 is FQGNSA in the germline V gene. The CDR3 contains 15 residues. TCRdb passed the PCR reads through MiXCR, listing each CDR3 protein once. The table shows roughly 15,000 distinct CDR3 sequences, with about 50% occurring only once. The sample was esophageal tumor tissue. The V call is TRBV7-2, the J call TRBJ1-6, with D perhaps TRBD1 (6 bases). The TCR originated in a male donor with esophageal squamous cell carcinoma. Here the CDR3 DNA reads TGTGCCAGCAGCTTAGCGCAAGGGGGGAATTCACCCCTCCACTTT. It translates to CASSLAQGGNSPLHF.